This T cell receptor (beta chain) emerged from a study of blood T cell repertoires in COVID-19. At the level of the study: Some COVID-19 samples were acute and others convalescent; all came from the United States, Italy and Spain. Nucleic acid was either cDNA or gDNA, and it came from T cells, B-cell-depleted T cells, or PBMCs.

Study processing details: From reference gene primer amplification, estimates of nucleated cell counts were derived. Sequencing used immunoSEQ multiplex PCR; TCRdb keeps in-frame clones, though not all of them. V and J calls and clone size come straight from that table; D and trimming were deduced from the DNA. The table includes roughly 250,000 clones, about 80% detected once. This clonotype was obtained from a woman aged 80 or over with acute or convalescent COVID-19. Input material: peripheral blood.

This CDR3 is CSAITGSTEAFF. The CDR3, as DNA: TGCAGCGCCATCACAGGGAGCACTGAAGCTTTCTTT. V gene TRBV29-1 combines with J gene TRBJ1-1, with D possibly TRBD1 on 6 matching bases. Germline V lookup: CDR1 SQVTM, CDR2 ANQGSEA. The CDR3 is 12 amino acids. Trimming left V 7 bases short and J 4 bases short, with 13 bases between.